A single sample gave rise to the 21 T cell receptor beta chains below, sequenced in a study of regulatory T cells in long-lasting Graves disease. Arm-PCR of CDR3 regions with iRepertoire HTBI primers generated TCR beta libraries. TCRdb processed the multiplex PCR reads anew with MiXCR; each CDR3 protein has one entry. The repertoire holds about 460,000 distinct CDR3 sequences, with approximately 23% as singletons. Described time point: persistent/refractory GD, antithyroid drugs over 5 years with positive TRAb. With RNA extracted from PBMCs as input, the TCR library was made. This specimen was peripheral blood mononuclear cells (PBMCs), taken when the disease was refractory, from a patient treated with antithyroid drugs. The receptors derive from a female donor with Graves disease.

This clonotype was observed at least ten times. The CDR3 DNA follows: TGTGCCACCAGCAGAGATTTACGGGAACCAACTAATGAAAAACTGTTTTTT. Its translation is CATSRDLREPTNEKLFF. The gene calls are TRBV15 and TRBJ1-4, with D unclear. With 0 bases removed from V and 0 bases from J, the gap between germline ends came to 11 bases. From germline, CDR1 is LNHNV and CDR2 YYDKDF (reference sequence). The CDR3 length is 17 residues.

There are many counts of this clonotype. The chain carries TRBV2 and TRBJ1-5; D ambiguous. The CDR3 covers 13 residues. Germline CDR1 and CDR2: SNHLY and FYNNEI. V lost 2 bases, J lost 5 bases, and 7 bases lay in between. The CDR3: CASSEKLDQPQHF. CDR3 coding DNA: TGTGCCAGCAGTGAAAAGCTGGATCAGCCCCAGCATTTT.

This clonotype was found many times. The chain recombines TRBV6-1 with TRBJ1-1; 7 bases fit TRBD1. V dropped 6 bases and J dropped 1; count of bases not matched to a gene: 2. Germline V gene data show CDR1 as MNHNS and CDR2 as SASEGT. There are 13 residues in the CDR3. The CDR3 DNA sequence: TGTGCCAGCAGAGGGGGCAGGAACACTGAAGCTTTCTTT. Amino acids: CASRGGRNTEAFF.

This clonotype was recorded at least ten times. CDR3: CASTAGEQYF. CDR3 bases: TGTGCCAGCACCGCTGGCGAGCAGTACTTC. The chain has TRBV6-1 and TRBJ2-7; D is undetermined. There are 10 residues in the CDR3. Germline V gene lookup returns CDR1 MNHNS and CDR2 SASEGT. The V end was cut by 7 bases, the J end by 6 bases, with 7 bases between.

This clonotype was detected a few times. This could be a read error, since a much larger clone is one nucleotide away. The chain combines TRBV28 with TRBJ2-3, with TRBD2 as a possible D gene (5 bases). Germline CDR1 reads MDHEN; CDR2 reads SYDVKM. The CDR3 runs 15 residues. The CDR3 here is CANSWTAASTDTQYF. The CDR3 nucleotides are TGTGCCAACAGTTGGACTGCAGCTAGCACAGATACGCAGTATTTT.

This clonotype was seen ten or more times. The gene calls are TRBV2 and TRBJ1-5; D unresolved. Trimming took off 7 bases at V and 7 bases at J, with 11 bases between the two ends. Looked up from germline, CDR1 is SNHLY and CDR2 is FYNNEI. CDR3 length: 12 amino acids. Here the CDR3 DNA reads TGTGCCAGCAATCGGGTTGGCCAGCCCCAGCATTTT. Translating gives CASNRVGQPQHF.

The chain is built from TRBV6-1 and TRBJ1-1; 7 bases are a match to TRBD1. J was trimmed by 1 base and V by 7 bases; bases with no gene match: 6. Germline CDR1 MNHNS, CDR2 SASEGT. There are 14 residues in the CDR3. The CDR3 loop is CASILQGRNTEAFF. The CDR3 DNA follows: TGTGCCAGCATCTTACAGGGGAGGAACACTGAAGCTTTCTTT.

The chain joins TRBV9 to TRBJ1-1, with TRBD1 matching 8 bases. The CDR3 is 14 amino acids. V gave up 5 bases and J gave up 4 bases; unmatched junction bases: 7. Germline CDR1 SGDLS, CDR2 YYNGEE. Written as DNA, the CDR3 is TGTGCCAGCAGTAAACAGGGGGACGGCACTGAAGCTTTCTTT. Translation gives CASSKQGDGTEAFF.

The chain is built from TRBV18 and TRBJ2-5, with a tentative D call TRBD1 (5 bases). The CDR3 is made up of 16 amino acids. Trimming took 0 bases from V and 1 from J, leaving 12 bases between them. Looked up from germline, CDR1 is KGHSH and CDR2 is LQKENI. CDR3 protein: CASSPPLGLLQETQYF. Written as DNA, the CDR3 is TGTGCCAGCTCACCACCCCTGGGGCTACTCCAAGAGACCCAGTACTTC. The complete variable domain, with remaining parts taken from reference TRBV18 and TRBJ2-5, reads NAGVMQNPRHLVRRRGQEARLRCSPMKGHSHVYWYRQLPEEGLKFMVYLQKENIIDESGMPKERFSAEFPKEGPSILRIQQVVRGDSAAYFCASSPPLGLLQETQYFGPGTRLLVL.

The rearrangement uses TRBV7-9 and TRBJ2-7; 9 bases map to TRBD1. CDR1 is SEHNR and CDR2 is FQNEAQ in the germline V gene (reference sequence). The CDR3 runs 14 residues. V shed 7 bases and J 6 bases; nucleotides not matched to a gene: 10. In DNA, the CDR3 is TGTGCCAGCACCTCCGGGACAGGGAACTCCGAGCAGTACTTC. Residues: CASTSGTGNSEQYF.

This clonotype turned up a few times. The V gene is TRBV20-1, the J gene TRBJ2-5, with TRBD2 matching 12 bases. Unmatched junction bases numbered 23, after V lost 3 bases and J lost 3 bases. The CDR3 runs 21 residues. Germline lookup yields CDR1 DFQATT and CDR2 SNEGSKA (reference sequence). The CDR3 spells CSARRGPLKSPGLAGEETQYF. The CDR3 DNA is TGCAGTGCTAGGAGAGGTCCACTGAAGAGTCCGGGACTAGCGGGCGAAGAGACCCAGTACTTC.

The chain combines TRBV4-2 with TRBJ1-2; D not resolved. In germline, CDR1 is LGHNA, CDR2 YNFKEQ. With 0 bases removed from V and 4 bases from J, the gap between germline ends came to 6 bases. The CDR3 has 13 residues. This CDR3 reads CASSQDNLYGYTF. The CDR3 nucleotides are TGTGCCAGCAGCCAAGATAACCTCTATGGCTACACCTTC.

This chain joins TRBV11-3 and TRBJ2-7; D might be TRBD1 (5 bases). Germline V gene lookup returns CDR1 SGHNT and CDR2 YENEEA. The CDR3 runs 15 residues. Trimming removed 1 base at V and 2 bases at J, with 12 bases between. The CDR3 protein is CASSLGTPLTYEQYF. The CDR3 nucleotides read TGTGCCAGCAGCTTAGGGACACCTTTAACCTACGAGCAGTACTTC.

The chain carries TRBV20-1 and TRBJ2-7; 9 bases are shared with TRBD2. The CDR3 is made up of 15 amino acids. V trimming: 5 bases; J trimming: 2 bases; junction bases outside the gene matches: 10. Looked up from germline, CDR1 is DFQATT and CDR2 is SNEGSKA (reference sequence). CDR3 sequence reads: CSADSSGTETYEQYF. The CDR3 DNA reads TGCAGTGCTGACTCTAGCGGGACAGAAACCTACGAGCAGTACTTC.

This chain uses TRBV30 with TRBJ1-1; TRBD1 is a possible D gene (5 bases). The V and J ends lost 4 bases and 6 bases respectively, with 15 bases between them. Germline V CDR1 and CDR2: GTSNPN, SVGIG (reference sequence). CDR3 length: 13 residues. The CDR3 is CAWNGGSTPEAFF. The DNA of the CDR3 is TGTGCCTGGAACGGGGGGAGTACACCTGAAGCTTTCTTT.

The sample holds many counts of this clonotype. The chain employs TRBV9 and TRBJ1-1; 7 nucleotides line up with TRBD1. The CDR3 loop spans 14 amino acids. V shed 0 bases, J shed 8 bases, and the junction held 7 bases outside the gene matches. CDR1 is SGDLS, CDR2 YYNGEE, per germline. Here the CDR3 reads CASSVVRGTSEAFF. The CDR3 nucleotides are TGTGCCAGCAGCGTAGTCAGGGGGACATCCGAAGCTTTCTTT.

The sample holds many counts of this clonotype. The chain uses TRBV7-2 and TRBJ1-4, with D tentatively TRBD1 (6 bases). V lost 5 bases to trimming and J lost 6 bases, with 16 bases between them. The length of the CDR3 is 15 residues. Germline-derived CDR1 and CDR2 are SGHTA and FQGNSA. The CDR3 loop reads CASSAVRGLDEKLFF. The DNA of the CDR3 is TGTGCCAGCAGCGCCGTGCGGGGGCTTGATGAAAAACTGTTTTTT.

Many counts were recorded for this clonotype. The chain carries TRBV20-1 and TRBJ2-5; TRBD2 matches 7 bases. This CDR3 spans 16 amino acids. V was clipped by 4 bases and J by 1 base; unmatched bases: 12. CDR1 is DFQATT and CDR2 is SNEGSKA in the germline V gene (reference sequence). As DNA, the CDR3 is TGCAGTGCTATCCAAGCGGGGACCCCCTTCCAAGAGACCCAGTACTTC. Residues: CSAIQAGTPFQETQYF.

Comment on this clonotype: An end of the junction differs from the germline gene, which may be a read error. The rearrangement joins TRBV11-2 to TRBJ2-2; the D is unclear. CDR3 size: 14 residues. Germline V gives CDR1 SGHAT, CDR2 FQNNGV. Here the CDR3 DNA reads TGCGCCAGCAGCCAAGTCATTTTCACCGGGGAGCTGTTTTTT. Its protein product is CASSQVIFTGELFF. The full variable domain, its missing parts supplied by reference TRBV11-2 and TRBJ2-2, is EAGVAQSPRYKIIEKRQSVAFWCNPISGHATLYWYQQILGQGPKLLIQFQNNGVVDDSQLPKDRFSAERLKGVDSTLKIQPAKLEDSAVYLCASSQVIFTGELFFGEGSRLTVL.

This clonotype was recorded a few times. The rearrangement uses TRBV5-6 and TRBJ1-5; unclear D gene. Trimming removed 4 bases at V and 2 bases at J, with 7 bases between. Germline CDR1 is SGHDT and CDR2 is YYEEEE. The CDR3 is made up of 13 amino acids. The CDR3 nucleotides read TGTGCCAGCAGCCGTTGGGGCAATCAGCCCCAGCATTTT. This gives the protein CASSRWGNQPQHF.

This clonotype has just a few counts. V usage is TRBV7-9 and J usage is TRBJ1-1; possibly TRBD1 for D (5 bases). Germline CDR1 and CDR2: SEHNR and FQNEAQ (reference sequence). CDR3 size: 12 residues. V was trimmed by 5 bases and J by 7 bases, leaving 11 bases between them. CDR3 coding DNA: TGTGCCAGCAGCCCCGGGGGGAATGAAGCTTTCTTT. Residues: CASSPGGNEAFF.